This T cell receptor beta chain was identified in a study of regulatory T cells in long-lasting Graves disease. Time point here: persistent/refractory GD, antithyroid drugs over 5 years with positive TRAb. Preparation of the TCR library used RNA extracted from PBMCs. The source of the patients was an endocrinology department in Xi'an, China. Overall study findings and caveats: Newly diagnosed Graves' patients exceeded persistent ones in TCR diversity.

This clonotype was seen more than once but under ten times. Its antigen is unidentified. The CDR3 sequence is 15 residues long. CDR1 ENHRY and CDR2 SYGVKD come from the germline V gene. The J segment lost 3 bases and the V segment lost 11 bases, leaving 9 bases of the junction unmatched. With iRepertoire HTBI primers and Arm-PCR of CDR3 regions, TCR beta libraries were built. TCRdb reanalysed the multiplex PCR reads using MiXCR and keeps one entry per CDR3 protein. The sample includes about 310,000 distinct CDR3 sequences, 22% of them seen just once. The clonotype comes from a female donor with Graves disease. The sequencing here drew on peripheral blood mononuclear cells (PBMCs), taken when the disease was refractory, from a patient treated with antithyroid drugs. The chain uses TRBV10-3 and TRBJ2-2; TRBD2 agrees at 10 bases. In nucleotides, the CDR3 is TGTGCCTCCCAACCTAGCGGGAGCTACACCGGGGAGCTGTTTTTT. Encoded protein: CASQPSGSYTGELFF.